This T cell receptor beta chain was obtained from a study of T cell repertoires in cytomegalovirus infection. Study-wide results and limits: Across the ex vivo response, the dominant clonotypes were HLA-C-restricted CMV-specific TCR beta clonotypes.

This clonotype came up many times. Its antigen is not identified. TCRdb processed the reads anew with MiXCR; each CDR3 protein has one entry. In the table there are hundreds of thousands of distinct CDR3 sequences, 35% of which are singletons. This TCR came from a human donor in good health (CMV status not recorded). Some clones in this sample may be carry-over from other donors' samples. The sample taken for sequencing was PBMCs.

CDR3 sequence reads: CASSRDDSSYEQYF. The CDR3 nucleotides are TGTGCCAGCTCCCGGGACGACAGCTCCTACGAGCAGTACTTC. This chain connects TRBV7-2 to TRBJ2-7; either TRBD1 or TRBD2 may supply D (5 bases each). The ends were cut back, 8 bases at V and 0 bases at J, with 14 bases in the middle. CDR3 size: 14 residues. Germline V gene data show CDR1 as SGHTA and CDR2 as FQGNSA.